This is a list of T cell receptor beta chains from one sample in a study of blood T cell repertoires in COVID-19. Sequenced by immunoSEQ multiplex PCR; TCRdb stores in-frame clones only, minus some. The repertoire holds some 140,000 clones, with more than 65% as singletons. Sequencing was carried out using peripheral blood. These TCRs come from a man aged 80 or over with acute or convalescent COVID-19. Both conserved end residues are part of each CDR3. A D gene is named only where the DNA matches it firmly. Part of the rows lack a size; the others show once, few, many or a class for expanded clones.

>-|TRBV9|-|TRBJ2-1
CASSVEDSIYNEQFF
TGTGCCAGCAGCGTGGAGGACAGCATATACAATGAGCAGTTCTTC
>-|TRBV13|TRBD2|TRBJ2-1
CASSLGRLAGLSYNEQFF
TGTGCCAGCAGCTTAGGCCGACTAGCGGGGTTGTCCTACAATGAGCAGTTCTTC
>-|TRBV14|-|TRBJ2-7
CASSPKGSYEQYF
TGTGCCAGCAGCCCAAAAGGGAGCTACGAGCAGTACTTC
>few|TRBV18|TRBD1|TRBJ1-1
CATSGQKNTEAFF
TGTGCCACCTCGGGACAGAAGAACACTGAAGCTTTCTTT
>once|TRBV18|-|TRBJ2-2
CASSPFRTDNTGELFF
TGTGCCAGCTCACCCTTCCGGACAGACAACACCGGGGAGCTGTTTTTT
>-|TRBV27|-|TRBJ1-2
CASSPSVAYGYTF
TGTGCCAGCAGTCCTTCCGTGGCCTATGGCTACACCTTC
>-|TRBV11-2|TRBD1|TRBJ2-7
CASSLGDRTDYEQYF
TGTGCCAGCAGCTTAGGGGACAGGACAGACTACGAGCAGTACTTC
>once|TRBV9|TRBD1|TRBJ1-1
CASSAWPGTDLNTEAFF
TGTGCCAGCAGCGCGTGGCCCGGGACAGACTTGAACACTGAAGCTTTCTTT
>-|TRBV1|-|TRBJ1-2
CTSSHHPRHRAYNYGYTF
TGCACCAGCAGCCATCATCCTCGACACAGGGCCTATAACTATGGCTACACCTTC
>few|TRBV7-2|TRBD2|TRBJ2-7
CASSLEAGGYYEQYF
TGTGCCAGCAGCTTAGAAGCGGGGGGCTATTACGAGCAGTACTTC
>-|TRBV28|TRBD1|TRBJ1-1
CASRETGYQPNTEAFF
TGTGCCAGCAGGGAGACAGGGTACCAACCGAACACTGAAGCTTTCTTT
>once|TRBV10-3|-|TRBJ1-1
CAIAGNTEAFF
TGTGCCATCGCGGGTAACACTGAAGCTTTCTTT
>few|TRBV3-1/TRBV3-2|TRBD1|TRBJ1-6
CASSQGAGGSSYNSPLHF
TGTGCCAGCAGCCAAGGAGCAGGGGGCAGTTCCTATAATTCACCCCTCCACTTT
>-|TRBV6-2/TRBV6-3|-|TRBJ1-2
CASSYSIGTGIYGYTF
TGTGCCAGCAGTTACTCTATCGGAACAGGGATCTATGGCTACACCTTC
>-|TRBV6-6|TRBD1|TRBJ1-5
CASSSRDRGPYQPQHF
TGTGCCAGCAGTTCCCGGGACAGGGGCCCTTATCAGCCCCAGCATTTT
>few|TRBV11-2|-|TRBJ2-7
CASSLDRLYEQYF
TGTGCCAGCAGCTTAGACAGGTTGTACGAGCAGTACTTC
>-|TRBV28|TRBD1|TRBJ1-4
CASSLPGGHLFF
TGTGCCAGCAGTTTACCAGGGGGACACCTGTTTTTT
>-|TRBV5-8|-|TRBJ1-6
CASSPRDANSPLHF
TGTGCCAGCAGCCCCAGGGATGCTAATTCACCCCTCCACTTT
>many|TRBV2|TRBD1|TRBJ1-6
CASSESGTGSGSPLHF
TGTGCCAGCAGTGAGTCCGGGACAGGGTCAGGTTCACCCCTCCACTTT
>-|TRBV4-1|TRBD2|TRBJ2-3
CASSQGTSGDPSTDTQYF
TGCGCCAGCAGCCAAGGGACTAGCGGCGATCCCAGCACAGATACGCAGTATTTT
>-|TRBV5-4|TRBD1|TRBJ2-3
CASSSNTGGRDTQYF
TGTGCCAGCAGCTCGAACACAGGGGGCCGGGATACGCAGTATTTT
>-|TRBV5-6|-|TRBJ1-2
CASSLGREDGYTF
TGTGCCAGCAGCTTAGGCAGGGAGGATGGCTACACCTTC
>few|TRBV19|TRBD2|TRBJ2-2
CASSGLAGAIGTGELFF
TGTGCCAGTAGTGGGCTAGCGGGGGCGATTGGCACCGGGGAGCTGTTTTTT
>-|TRBV6-2/TRBV6-3|-|TRBJ2-3
CASSYSRGDTQYF
TGTGCCAGCAGTTACTCGAGGGGGGATACGCAGTATTTT
>-|TRBV4-2|TRBD1|TRBJ1-2
CASSQDGTANYGYTF
TGTGCCAGCAGCCAAGATGGGACAGCAAACTATGGCTACACCTTC
>-|TRBV6-5|-|TRBJ1-6
CASTIGGYNSPLHF
TGTGCCAGCACTATAGGGGGCTATAATTCACCCCTCCACTTT
>-|TRBV6-5|-|TRBJ1-4
CASSYSTGQEKLFF
TGTGCCAGCAGTTACTCGACAGGCCAGGAAAAACTGTTTTTT
>-|TRBV5-5|TRBD1|TRBJ1-2
CASSLTGGTDYGYTF
TGTGCCAGCAGCTTGACAGGGGGCACGGACTATGGCTACACCTTC
>-|TRBV5-4|TRBD1|TRBJ2-3
CASSLADRTGPSTDTQYF
TGTGCCAGCAGCTTGGCGGACAGGACAGGCCCTAGCACAGATACGCAGTATTTT
>-|TRBV7-8|-|TRBJ2-7
CASSPRHSYEQYF
TGTGCCAGCAGTCCAAGACACTCCTACGAGCAGTACTTC
>-|TRBV4-2|-|TRBJ2-5
CASSQGRAAGPETQYF
TGTGCCAGCAGCCAAGGGCGCGCGGCCGGTCCAGAGACCCAGTACTTC
>-|TRBV7-2|-|TRBJ2-7
CASSFQGSGKYF
TGTGCCAGCAGCTTTCAGGGAAGTGGGAAGTACTTC
>-|TRBV9|TRBD1|TRBJ2-6
CASSVDGTGGYGANVLTF
TGTGCCAGCAGCGTAGACGGGACAGGGGGCTATGGGGCCAACGTCCTGACTTTC
>-|TRBV15|-|TRBJ2-1
CATSRDHLAGLRVVEQFF
TGTGCCACCAGCAGAGACCATTTGGCGGGCCTCAGAGTAGTTGAGCAGTTCTTC
>-|TRBV27|TRBD2|TRBJ2-7
CASSLDPGGYEQYF
TGTGCCAGCAGTTTAGACCCCGGGGGGTACGAGCAGTACTTC
>-|TRBV7-3|-|TRBJ1-1
CASSYGGVTEAFF
TGTGCCAGCAGTTACGGCGGGGTGACTGAAGCTTTCTTT
>-|TRBV6-5|-|TRBJ2-7
CASFPGHSFYEQYF
TGTGCCAGTTTCCCGGGACACTCGTTCTACGAGCAGTACTTC
>-|TRBV5-1|-|TRBJ1-2
CASSLEQGYGYTF
TGCGCCAGCAGCTTGGAGCAGGGCTATGGCTACACCTTC
>-|TRBV6-2/TRBV6-3|-|TRBJ1-2
CASSKAGFYTF
TGTGCCAGCAGTAAAGCAGGGTTCTACACCTTC
>-|TRBV5-4|TRBD2|TRBJ2-5
CASSLRLAGEETQYF
TGTGCCAGCAGCCTGCGACTAGCGGGGGAAGAGACCCAGTACTTC
>few|TRBV15|TRBD2|TRBJ2-4
CATSSTSGGWAKNIQYF
TGTGCCACCAGCAGCACTAGCGGGGGGTGGGCCAAAAACATTCAGTACTTC
>-|TRBV5-1|-|TRBJ2-2
CASSLDGYTGELFF
TGCGCCAGCAGCTTGGACGGGTACACCGGGGAGCTGTTTTTT
>-|TRBV9|TRBD1|TRBJ2-7
CASSVELGTAYEQYF
TGTGCCAGCAGCGTAGAGCTCGGGACAGCCTACGAGCAGTACTTC
>-|TRBV5-4|-|TRBJ2-1
CASSHRPRGGGEQFF
TGTGCCAGCAGCCATCGTCCTAGGGGGGGTGGTGAGCAGTTCTTC
>-|TRBV7-2|-|TRBJ1-4
CASSSPLSTNEKLFF
TGTGCCAGCAGTTCCCCGTTGTCAACTAATGAAAAACTGTTTTTT
>few|TRBV6-1|-|TRBJ1-1
CASSDRARTEAFF
TGTGCCAGCAGTGACAGGGCACGCACTGAAGCTTTCTTT
>-|TRBV4-3|-|TRBJ2-1
CASSQEVPVNYNEQFF
TGCGCCAGCAGCCAAGAAGTCCCGGTCAACTACAATGAGCAGTTCTTC
>-|TRBV25-1|TRBD2|TRBJ2-1
CASGLADNEQFF
TGTGCCAGCGGACTAGCCGACAATGAGCAGTTCTTC
>-|TRBV19|TRBD2|TRBJ2-1
CATADPSGGDNEQFF
TGTGCCACCGCTGACCCTAGCGGGGGGGACAATGAGCAGTTCTTC
>-|TRBV28|-|TRBJ1-1
CASSPGGALPEAFF
TGTGCCAGCAGCCCTGGAGGGGCCCTACCTGAAGCTTTCTTT
>-|TRBV27|-|TRBJ2-6
CASRSGLSGANVLTF
TGTGCCAGCAGGAGCGGGCTCTCTGGGGCCAACGTCCTGACTTTC
>-|TRBV27|TRBD1|TRBJ1-1
CASSRDRGYEAFF
TGTGCCAGCAGCCGAGACAGGGGGTATGAAGCTTTCTTT
>-|TRBV11-3|-|TRBJ2-3
CASSLSSGAGDTQYF
TGTGCCAGCAGCTTATCTTCTGGGGCCGGAGATACGCAGTATTTT
>-|TRBV27|-|TRBJ1-6
CASSIGGYNSPLHF
TGTGCCAGCAGTATCGGTGGTTATAATTCACCCCTCCACTTT
>-|TRBV28|-|TRBJ1-5
CASSPLILTAKSPQHF
TGTGCCAGCAGTCCTCTAATTCTGACAGCCAAGTCGCCCCAGCATTTT
>-|TRBV5-6|TRBD1|TRBJ2-3
CASSLFITGVSSDTQYF
TGTGCCAGCAGCCTGTTCATTACAGGGGTTTCTTCAGATACGCAGTATTTT
>-|TRBV6-2/TRBV6-3|-|TRBJ2-5
CASSYSGEETQYF
TGTGCCAGCAGTTACTCCGGGGAAGAGACCCAGTACTTC
>-|TRBV18|-|TRBJ1-1
CASSSGENTEAFF
TGTGCCAGCTCATCAGGGGAGAACACTGAAGCTTTCTTT
>-|TRBV29-1|-|TRBJ2-7
CSVQTASYEQYF
TGCAGCGTTCAGACAGCATCCTACGAGCAGTACTTC